This TCR beta chain emerged from a study of blood T cell repertoires in COVID-19 (dated by TCRdb to about 2020). Background on the whole study: The collaborator samples originated in the United States, Italy and Spain and spanned the acute and convalescent phases of COVID-19. The prospective study material was composed of cDNA or gDNA derived from T cells, B-cell-depleted T cells, or PBMCs. The dataset comprised deeply sampled blood TCRbeta repertoires from subjects exposed to, actively infected with, or recovered from COVID-19. The repertoires were released in a freely available public database intended as a resource for research on the immune response to SARS-CoV-2. Samples were obtained from the ongoing ImmuneRACE study (first 160 participants) and from over 1,000 subjects provided by 6 global collaborators. Nearly every sample came with metadata listing a de-identified subject ID, COVID-19 status, age in years and sex. HLA class I and class II types, where available, came from metadata supplied by the sample provider rather than from assay-based typing. What the research found in general, with its limitations: The quantity of clinical and demographic metadata differed by source and by participant and was supplied without curation.

TCRbeta CDR3 regions were amplified from genomic DNA using the immunoSEQ Assay, a bias-controlled multiplex PCR. For the original study's pipeline: Within the assay, amplification of reference gene primers was used to estimate how many nucleated cells each sample contained. To quantify the absolute abundance of each unique TCRbeta CDR3 rearrangement, sequence reads were collapsed and filtered. Productive Simpson clonality was computed per sample as the square root of Simpson's diversity index over productive rearrangements. TCRdb carries this immuneACCESS record with in-frame sequences only. Its versions omit some clonotypes, under half of them owing to an unresolved V gene in the studies checked, with the rest unexplained. The V and J calls and the clone size are those of that table, but D and trimming were determined from the DNA. For this sample the table gives some 150,000 clones, of which less than 90% were detected only once. The ten largest clones add up to 0.95% to 1.5% of the sample.

Worth noting for this clone: The antigen it binds to is not known. Base qualities were left out, and no much larger clone turns up one base away.

Participants in the prospective study were aged about 18 to 95 years, lived in 20 to 30 United States geographic areas, and enrolled through a virtual design. In the prospective study, participants were assigned to cohorts based on the clinical history participants reported in a screening survey and a study questionnaire. In the prospective study, whole blood, serum and a nasopharyngeal or oropharyngeal swab were collected from each participant by mobile phlebotomists. Participants in the prospective study had the option to provide additional blood draws and questionnaires over a 2-month period. Blood samples from the prospective study were shipped frozen or at room temperature prior to DNA extraction. This receptor was taken from a human donor with acute COVID-19. The donor label of this sample is uncertain. Source material: PBMCs or T cells enriched from blood (not recorded which).

CDR3 loop: CASSVGAGSYEQYF. The sequenced DNA: TGTGCCAGCAGCGTAGGGGCAGGGTCCTACGAGCAGTACTTC. The sequence joins TRBV9 to TRBJ2-7; the D segment could be TRBD1, given 5 matching bases. The germline ends are 8 bases apart after V is trimmed by 0 bases and J by 1 base. There are 14 amino acids in the CDR3, from cysteine to phenylalanine inclusive. This entry keeps only the CDR3 DNA: 42 bases, framed from base 1. The germline V gene yields SGDLS for CDR1 and YYNGEE for CDR2.